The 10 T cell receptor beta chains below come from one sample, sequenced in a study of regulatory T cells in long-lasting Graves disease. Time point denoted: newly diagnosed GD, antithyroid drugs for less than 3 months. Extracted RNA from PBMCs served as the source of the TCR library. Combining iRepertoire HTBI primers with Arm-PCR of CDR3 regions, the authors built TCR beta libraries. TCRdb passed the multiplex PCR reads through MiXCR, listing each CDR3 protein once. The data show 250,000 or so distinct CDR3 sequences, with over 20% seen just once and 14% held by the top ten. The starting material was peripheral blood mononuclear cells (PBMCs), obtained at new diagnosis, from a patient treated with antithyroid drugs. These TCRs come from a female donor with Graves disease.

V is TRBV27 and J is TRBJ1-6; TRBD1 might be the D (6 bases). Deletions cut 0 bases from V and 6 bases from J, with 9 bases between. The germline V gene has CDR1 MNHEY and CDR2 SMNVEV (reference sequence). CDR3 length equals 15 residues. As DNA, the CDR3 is TGTGCCAGCAGTTTATCAGGGGGGGGTAATTCACCCCTCCACTTT. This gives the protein CASSLSGGGNSPLHF.

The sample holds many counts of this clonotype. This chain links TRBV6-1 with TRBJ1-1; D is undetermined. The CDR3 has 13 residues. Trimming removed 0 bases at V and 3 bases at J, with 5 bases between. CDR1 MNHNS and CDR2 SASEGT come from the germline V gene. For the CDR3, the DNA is TGTGCCAGCAGTGAAGCGCGACACACTGAAGCTTTCTTT. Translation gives CASSEARHTEAFF.

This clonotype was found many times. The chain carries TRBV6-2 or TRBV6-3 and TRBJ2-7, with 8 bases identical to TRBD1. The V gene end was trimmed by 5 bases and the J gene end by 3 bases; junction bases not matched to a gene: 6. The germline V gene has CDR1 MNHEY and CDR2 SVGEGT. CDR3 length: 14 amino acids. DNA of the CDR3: TGTGCCAGCAGTGGAAGGACAGGGAGCTACGAGCAGTACTTC. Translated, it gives CASSGRTGSYEQYF.

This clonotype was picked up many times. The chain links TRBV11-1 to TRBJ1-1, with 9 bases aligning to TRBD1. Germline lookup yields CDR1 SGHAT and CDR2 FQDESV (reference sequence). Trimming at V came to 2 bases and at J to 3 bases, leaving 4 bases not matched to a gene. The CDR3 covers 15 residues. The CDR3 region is CASSLRTGVYTEAFF. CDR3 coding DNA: TGTGCCAGCAGCTTACGGACAGGGGTTTACACTGAAGCTTTCTTT.

CDR3: CASSSDRSNTEAFF. CDR3 DNA: TGTGCCAGCAGCTCGGACAGGTCCAACACTGAAGCTTTCTTT. The chain joins TRBV11-2 to TRBJ1-1; 7 bases are a match to TRBD1. After removal of 4 bases from V and 2 bases from J, the junction contained 4 bases not matched to a gene. CDR1 and CDR2 (germline): SGHAT, FQNNGV. The CDR3 extends over 14 amino acids. The full variable domain, in which reference TRBV11-2 and TRBJ1-1 provide the parts outside the CDR3, is EAGVAQSPRYKIIEKRQSVAFWCNPISGHATLYWYQQILGQGPKLLIQFQNNGVVDDSQLPKDRFSAERLKGVDSTLKIQPAKLEDSAVYLCASSSDRSNTEAFFGQGTRLTVV.

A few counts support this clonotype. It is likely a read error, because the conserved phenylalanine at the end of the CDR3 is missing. CDR3 sequence: CATSLGQGPYEQYL. CDR3 nucleotides: TGTGCCACCAGCTTAGGGCAGGGCCCTTACGAGCAGTACCTC. The rearrangement joins TRBV15 to TRBJ2-7; possible D gene TRBD1, 5 bases. Germline assignment: CDR1 LNHNV and CDR2 YYDKDF (reference sequence). V lost 5 bases, J lost 4 bases, and 15 bases lay in between. The CDR3 loop spans 14 amino acids.

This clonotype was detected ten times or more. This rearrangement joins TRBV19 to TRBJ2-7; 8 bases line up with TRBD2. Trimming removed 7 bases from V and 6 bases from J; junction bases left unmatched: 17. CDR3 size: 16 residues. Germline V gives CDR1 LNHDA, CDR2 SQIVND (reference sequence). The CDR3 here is CASIRWGGRPRGEQYF. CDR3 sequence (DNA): TGTGCCAGTATCCGGTGGGGCGGGAGGCCTCGCGGCGAGCAGTACTTC.

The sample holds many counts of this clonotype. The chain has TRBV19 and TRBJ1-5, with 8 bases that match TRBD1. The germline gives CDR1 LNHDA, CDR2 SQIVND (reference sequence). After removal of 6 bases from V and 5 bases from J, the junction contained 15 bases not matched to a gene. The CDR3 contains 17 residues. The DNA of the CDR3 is TGTGCCAGTAGCCACCTCACTACGACAGGGGCGGATCAGCCCCAGCATTTT. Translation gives CASSHLTTTGADQPQHF.

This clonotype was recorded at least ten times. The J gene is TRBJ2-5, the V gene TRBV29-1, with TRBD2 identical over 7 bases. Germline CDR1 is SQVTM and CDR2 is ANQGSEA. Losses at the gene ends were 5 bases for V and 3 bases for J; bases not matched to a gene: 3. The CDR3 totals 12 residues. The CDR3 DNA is TGCAGCGTTTTAGGACTAGAAGAGACCCAGTACTTC. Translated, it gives CSVLGLEETQYF.

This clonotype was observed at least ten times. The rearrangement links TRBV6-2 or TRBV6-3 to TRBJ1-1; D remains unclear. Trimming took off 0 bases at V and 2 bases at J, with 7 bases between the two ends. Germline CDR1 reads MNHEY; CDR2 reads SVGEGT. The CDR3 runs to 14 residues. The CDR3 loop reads CASSYSRTNTEAFF. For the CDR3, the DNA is TGTGCCAGCAGTTACTCTCGGACTAACACTGAAGCTTTCTTT.